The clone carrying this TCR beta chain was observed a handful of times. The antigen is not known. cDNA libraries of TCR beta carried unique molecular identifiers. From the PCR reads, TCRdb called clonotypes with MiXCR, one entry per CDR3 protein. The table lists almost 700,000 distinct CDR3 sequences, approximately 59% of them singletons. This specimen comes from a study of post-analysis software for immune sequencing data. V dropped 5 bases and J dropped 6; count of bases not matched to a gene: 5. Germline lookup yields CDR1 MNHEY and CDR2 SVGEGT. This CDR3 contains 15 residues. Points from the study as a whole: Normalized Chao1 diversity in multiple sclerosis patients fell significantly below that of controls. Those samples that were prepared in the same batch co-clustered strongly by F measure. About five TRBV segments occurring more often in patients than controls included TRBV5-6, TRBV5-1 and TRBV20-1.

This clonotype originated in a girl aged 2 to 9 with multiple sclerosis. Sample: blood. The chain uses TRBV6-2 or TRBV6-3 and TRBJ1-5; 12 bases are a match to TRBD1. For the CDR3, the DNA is TGTGCCAGCAGTCCGGGGACAGGGGGCGTTCAGCCCCAGCATTTT. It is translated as CASSPGTGGVQPQHF.